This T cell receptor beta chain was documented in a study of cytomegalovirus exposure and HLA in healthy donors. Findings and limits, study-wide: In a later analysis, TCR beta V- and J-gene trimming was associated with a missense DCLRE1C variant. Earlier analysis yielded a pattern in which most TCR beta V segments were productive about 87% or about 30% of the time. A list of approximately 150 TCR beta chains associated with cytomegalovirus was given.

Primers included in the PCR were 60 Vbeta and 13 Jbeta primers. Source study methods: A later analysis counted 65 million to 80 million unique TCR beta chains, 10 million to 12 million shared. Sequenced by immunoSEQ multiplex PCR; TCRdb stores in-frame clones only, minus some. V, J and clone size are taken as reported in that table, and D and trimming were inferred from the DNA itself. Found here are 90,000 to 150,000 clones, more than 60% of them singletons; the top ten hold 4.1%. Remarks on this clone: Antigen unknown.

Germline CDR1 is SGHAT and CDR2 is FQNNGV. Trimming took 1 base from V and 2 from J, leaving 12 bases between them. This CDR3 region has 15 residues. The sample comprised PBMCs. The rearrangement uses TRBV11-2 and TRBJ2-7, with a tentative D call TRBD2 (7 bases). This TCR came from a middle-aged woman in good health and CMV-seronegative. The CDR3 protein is CASSLAGGIPYEQYF. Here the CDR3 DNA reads TGTGCCAGCAGCTTAGCGGGGGGCATCCCCTACGAGCAGTACTTC.